These 11 T cell receptor beta chains originate from one sample sequenced in a study of blood T cells in healthy people across ages. A J-beta primer mix and a sample-barcoded 5' primer were used in a second PCR of roughly 6 to 11 cycles. Each CDR3 protein is one row after TCRdb ran MiXCR on the 5' RACE reads. This table holds 1.5 million or so distinct CDR3 sequences, around 39% found once. Sequenced material: blood. The source of these receptors is a woman aged 18-30 years in good health.

This clonotype has only a few counts. The chain combines TRBV4-2 with TRBJ2-3, with D hard to call. Per germline, CDR1 LGHNA and CDR2 YNFKEQ. The V gene lost 3 bases and the J gene lost 6 bases, with 13 bases spanning the gap. This CDR3 is built from 14 residues. CDR3 in amino acids: CASSQVPTADTQYF. The CDR3, as DNA: TGTGCCAGCAGCCAGGTTCCCACAGCCGATACGCAGTATTTT.

The chain couples TRBV2 to TRBJ2-3, with D tentatively TRBD2 (6 bases). Looked up from germline, CDR1 is SNHLY and CDR2 is FYNNEI. V was shortened by 4 bases and J by 6 bases, with 14 bases between the two germline ends. The CDR3 totals 14 residues. The CDR3 reads CASSGRDWRDTQYF. The CDR3 bases are TGTGCCAGCAGTGGACGGGACTGGCGGGATACGCAGTATTTT. The full variable domain, with the rest looked up from reference TRBV2 and TRBJ2-3, is EPEVTQTPSHQVTQMGQEVILRCVPISNHLYFYWYRQILGQKVEFLVSFYNNEISEKSEIFDDQFSVERPDGSNFTLKIRSTKLEDSAMYFCASSGRDWRDTQYFGPGTRLTVL.

This clonotype turned up a few times. J is TRBJ1-2 and V is TRBV4-1, with TRBD1 identical over 7 bases. CDR3 length: 12 residues. The ends lost 4 bases at V and 7 bases at J; junction bases unmatched: 3. From germline, CDR1 is MGHRA and CDR2 YSYEKL. The CDR3 bases are TGCGCCAGCAGCCCGACAGGGCTTGGCTACACCTTC. It translates to CASSPTGLGYTF.

The table lists this clonotype with many counts. V is TRBV12-3 or TRBV12-4 and J is TRBJ1-1, with D hard to call. V gave up 3 bases and J gave up 0 bases, with 8 bases separating them. The CDR3 runs to 14 residues. This chain's CDR3 is CASSFGRMNTEAFF. The CDR3 nucleotides are TGTGCCAGCAGTTTCGGGAGAATGAACACTGAAGCTTTCTTT.

In its sample, this clonotype was seen a few times. The chain is built from TRBV6-6 and TRBJ1-6, with 7 bases lining up with TRBD1. Germline assignment: CDR1 MNHNY and CDR2 SVGAGI (reference sequence). CDR3 length equals 15 residues. J was trimmed by 3 bases and V by 4 bases; bases with no gene match: 3. This chain's CDR3 is CASSLTGNYNSPLHF. The DNA for the CDR3 is TGTGCCAGCAGTTTGACAGGGAACTATAATTCACCCCTCCACTTT.

This chain connects TRBV20-1 to TRBJ2-7; 11 bases are a match to TRBD2. The CDR3 runs to 16 residues. Per germline, CDR1 DFQATT and CDR2 SNEGSKA (reference sequence). V was pared by 0 bases and J by 2 bases, with 6 bases of the junction left unmatched. The CDR3 sequence is CSARDLDSGGAYEQYF. For the CDR3, the DNA is TGCAGTGCTAGAGATCTGGATAGCGGGGGGGCCTACGAGCAGTACTTC.

V and J are TRBV20-1 and TRBJ1-5; the D is unclear. The V gene's germline CDR1 is DFQATT and CDR2 SNEGSKA (reference sequence). The ends were cut back, 5 bases at V and 4 bases at J, with 9 bases in the middle. The CDR3 extends over 12 amino acids. The CDR3 DNA is TGCAGTGCTGAGGACCCAAATCAGCCCCAGCATTTT. Amino acids: CSAEDPNQPQHF.

The rearrangement uses TRBV27 and TRBJ2-3, with TRBD1 as a possible D gene (5 bases). Germline loops: CDR1 MNHEY, CDR2 SMNVEV (reference sequence). With 7 bases removed from V and 6 bases from J, the gap between germline ends came to 14 bases. The CDR3 extends over 13 amino acids. CDR3 nucleotides: TGTGCCAGCAAGGGGTCTGGTGGGGATACGCAGTATTTT. It specifies CASKGSGGDTQYF.

The V call is TRBV4-1, the J call TRBJ1-5; D gene ambiguous. Germline values: CDR1 MGHRA, CDR2 YSYEKL. The CDR3 spans 14 residues. Trimming left V 0 bases short and J 1 base short, with 4 bases between. CDR3 nucleotide sequence: TGCGCCAGCAGCCAAGAGGGGAGCAATCAGCCCCAGCATTTT. Amino acids: CASSQEGSNQPQHF.

This rearrangement joins TRBV14 to TRBJ1-4; no clear D. The CDR3 consists of 17 residues. Germline V gene data show CDR1 as SGHDN and CDR2 as FVKESK. Trimming cost V 1 base and J 0 bases, with 12 bases left between them. The CDR3 nucleotides read TGTGCCAGCAGCCAAGCCCGGTCAAAAGCAACTAATGAAAAACTGTTTTTT. Its protein product is CASSQARSKATNEKLFF.

This chain uses TRBV25-1 with TRBJ2-3; possibly TRBD1 for D (6 bases). This CDR3 spans 15 amino acids. The germline V gene encodes CDR1 MGHDK and CDR2 SYGVNS. The germline V and J ends were trimmed by 3 bases and 2 bases, with 12 bases remaining between them. The CDR3 DNA is TGTGCCAGCAGTGATCCAGGGGAATACACAGATACGCAGTATTTT. Amino acid sequence: CASSDPGEYTDTQYF.